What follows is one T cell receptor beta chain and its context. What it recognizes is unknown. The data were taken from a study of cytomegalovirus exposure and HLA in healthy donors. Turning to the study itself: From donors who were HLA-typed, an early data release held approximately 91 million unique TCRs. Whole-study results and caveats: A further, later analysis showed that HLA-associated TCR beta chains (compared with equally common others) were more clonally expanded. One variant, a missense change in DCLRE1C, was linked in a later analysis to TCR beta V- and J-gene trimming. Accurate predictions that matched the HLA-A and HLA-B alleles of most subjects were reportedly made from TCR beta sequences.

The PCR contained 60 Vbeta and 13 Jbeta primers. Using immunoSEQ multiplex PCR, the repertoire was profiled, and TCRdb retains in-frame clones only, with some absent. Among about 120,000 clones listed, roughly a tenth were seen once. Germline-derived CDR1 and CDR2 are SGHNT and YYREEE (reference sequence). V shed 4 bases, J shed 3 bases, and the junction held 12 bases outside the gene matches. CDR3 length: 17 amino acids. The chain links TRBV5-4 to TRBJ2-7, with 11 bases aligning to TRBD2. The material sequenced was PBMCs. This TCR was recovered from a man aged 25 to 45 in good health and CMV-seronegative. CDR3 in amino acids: CASSQTSGSIRGYEQYF. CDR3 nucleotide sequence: TGTGCCAGCAGCCAAACTAGCGGGAGTATTCGGGGCTACGAGCAGTACTTC.